This T cell receptor (beta chain) derives from a study of OX40 agonist ivuxolimab in advanced cancers. In the study overall: The study treated patients with ivuxolimab, an agonistic anti-OX40 (CD134) antibody. Patients with prior anti-PD-1, anti-PD-L1 or anti-CTLA-4 therapy were eligible; approximately 40% had some.

This CDR3 is 17 amino acids long. The J segment lost 4 bases and the V segment lost 1 base, leaving 5 bases of the junction unmatched. Germline loops: CDR1 LNHDA, CDR2 SQIVND (reference sequence). The repertoire was sequenced with immunoSEQ multiplex PCR; TCRdb's copy has only in-frame clones and lacks some. The table includes 55,000 to 85,000 clones, around nine tenths detected once. As regards this clone: Antigen unknown.

Study conclusions and caveats: Patients with a partial response at 0.1-3.0 mg/kg had among the lowest clonal expansion.

Individuals having autoimmune disease history or systemic immunosuppression were not enrolled. Source: CD4+ or CD8+ T cells sorted from blood, taken in a trial of the OX40 agonist ivuxolimab. This rearrangement joins TRBV19 to TRBJ2-1, with 12 bases aligning to TRBD2. This TCR derives from an adult with an advanced solid tumor such as melanoma, head and neck, liver or kidney cancer. The CDR3 region is CASSIGPSGGVYNEQFF. The CDR3 DNA reads as TGTGCCAGTAGTATAGGACCTAGCGGGGGGGTTTACAATGAGCAGTTCTTC.